The 23 T cell receptor beta chains presented below share a single source sample, sequenced in a study of identical twins. Using its own MiXCR run on the 5' RACE reads, TCRdb lists one record per CDR3 protein. Counted here are 690,000 or so distinct CDR3 sequences, 5.5% to 6.5% occurring once; the ten biggest clones make up roughly 1.8%. Sequencing was carried out using naive T cells sorted from blood. The source is a man aged 18 to 30 in good health.

The chain combines TRBV7-2 with TRBJ1-4; 7 nucleotides agree with TRBD1. The germline V gene has CDR1 SGHTA and CDR2 FQGNSA. The CDR3 has 16 amino acids. V lost 3 bases to trimming and J lost 3 bases; unmatched junction nucleotides: 7. The CDR3 sequence is CASSLQGGAANEKLFF. The CDR3 DNA follows: TGTGCCAGCAGCTTGCAGGGGGGAGCCGCTAATGAAAAACTGTTTTTT.

This clonotype was recorded a few times. The rearrangement joins TRBV4-1 to TRBJ1-2, with TRBD1 identical over 8 bases. J was trimmed by 7 bases and V by 3 bases; bases with no gene match: 13. This CDR3 is 16 amino acids long. The germline V gene encodes CDR1 MGHRA and CDR2 YSYEKL. The CDR3 sequence: CASSQLQGENPLGYTF. CDR3 nucleotide sequence: TGCGCCAGCAGCCAGCTACAGGGGGAAAACCCCCTTGGCTACACCTTC.

About this clonotype itself: Relative to the germline gene, one junction end is altered; a read error may explain this. V gene TRBV12-3 or TRBV12-4 combines with J gene TRBJ2-3, with 11 bases aligning to TRBD2. The CDR3 runs to 18 residues. The CDR3 reads CASSLPPLAGGPTDTQYF. DNA of the CDR3: TGTGCTAGCAGTTTACCGCCGCTAGCGGGAGGACCCACAGATACGCAGTATTTT.

The chain recombines TRBV10-3 with TRBJ2-2; the match to TRBD1 covers 11 bases. J was trimmed by 6 bases and V by 11 bases; bases with no gene match: 5. The CDR3 has 13 residues. Germline loops: CDR1 ENHRY, CDR2 SYGVKD. The CDR3 coding sequence is TGTGCCGTCGGACAGGGGGCTGCCGGGGAGCTGTTTTTT. This encodes CAVGQGAAGELFF.

This clonotype was counted many times. The V gene is TRBV27, the J gene TRBJ1-2, with 8 positions matching TRBD1. The J segment lost 4 bases and the V segment lost 5 bases, leaving 9 bases of the junction unmatched. The CDR3 totals 15 residues. CDR1 is MNHEY, CDR2 SMNVEV, per germline (reference sequence). CDR3: CASSPRTGSVYGYTF. DNA for the CDR3: TGTGCCAGCAGTCCCAGGACAGGGTCTGTCTATGGCTACACCTTC.

DNA of the CDR3: TGCAGTGCCCTCACCCCTAGCGGGAGGGCCGTAGATACGCAGTATTTT. Its translation is CSALTPSGRAVDTQYF. The chain couples TRBV20-1 to TRBJ2-3; 12 bases line up with TRBD2. The V segment lost 6 bases and the J segment 5 bases; nucleotides outside the gene matches: 12. Germline CDR1 is DFQATT and CDR2 is SNEGSKA (reference sequence). The CDR3 extends over 16 amino acids.

This clonotype was seen many times. CDR3 sequence (DNA): TGTGCCAGCAGCTTAGAGGGGTTGGGAACCGGGGAGCTGTTTTTT. This translates into CASSLEGLGTGELFF. This chain joins TRBV7-2 and TRBJ2-2, with D possibly being TRBD1 (5 bases). The CDR3 totals 15 residues. V was clipped by 1 base and J by 5 bases, with 11 bases between them. From germline, CDR1 is SGHTA and CDR2 FQGNSA.

Only a few counts were recorded for this clonotype. This chain connects TRBV7-9 to TRBJ2-5; D gene unclear. The CDR3 spans 14 residues. V lost 7 bases, J lost 5 bases, and 17 bases lay in between. Germline CDR1 is SEHNR and CDR2 is FQNEAQ (reference sequence). The CDR3 here is CASTGSGGGETQYF. The CDR3 DNA reads as TGTGCCAGCACCGGGTCCGGCGGTGGGGAGACCCAGTACTTC. The full variable domain, rest sourced from reference TRBV7-9 and TRBJ2-5, is DTGVSQNPRHKITKRGQNVTFRCDPISEHNRLYWYRQTLGQGPEFLTYFQNEAQLEKSRLLSDRFSAERPKGSFSTLEIQRTEQGDSAMYLCASTGSGGGETQYFGPGTRLLVL.

In its sample, this clonotype was seen many times. The rearrangement links TRBV7-2 to TRBJ1-4; no clear D. Between the trimmed V and J ends, which lost 5 bases and 1 base, there was a span of 8 bases. CDR3 length: 14 residues. Looked up from germline, CDR1 is SGHTA and CDR2 is FQGNSA. This CDR3 reads CASSPSVTNEKLFF. The DNA for the CDR3 is TGTGCCAGCAGCCCCAGTGTAACTAATGAAAAACTGTTTTTT.

This clonotype was detected a few times. This CDR3 reads CSVWFQYTGELFF. The DNA for the CDR3 is TGCAGCGTCTGGTTCCAATACACCGGGGAGCTGTTTTTT. This chain links TRBV29-1 with TRBJ2-2; D not resolved. With 6 bases removed from V and 3 bases from J, the gap between germline ends came to 11 bases. This CDR3 contains 13 residues. Germline-derived CDR1 and CDR2 are SQVTM and ANQGSEA.

This clonotype showed up many times. This chain links TRBV12-3 or TRBV12-4 with TRBJ2-2; D gene unclear. V lost 3 bases to trimming and J lost 6 bases, with 5 bases between them. CDR3 length: 12 amino acids. Here the CDR3 reads CASSFGPGELFF. CDR3 sequence (DNA): TGTGCCAGCAGTTTTGGGCCCGGGGAGCTGTTTTTT.

The CDR3 loop reads CASSVENSGRANTGELFF. CDR3 in DNA: TGTGCCAGCAGCGTAGAGAATAGCGGGAGGGCGAACACCGGGGAGCTGTTTTTT. The genes are TRBV9 and TRBJ2-2; 11 bases are a match to TRBD2. This CDR3 is 18 amino acids long. Germline lookup yields CDR1 SGDLS and CDR2 YYNGEE. J lost 0 bases, V lost 0 bases, and 4 bases had no gene match.

This clonotype was found many times. The chain recombines TRBV5-1 with TRBJ2-7, with D uncertain. V was clipped by 2 bases and J by 3 bases, with 9 bases between them. Germline CDR1 and CDR2: SGHRS and YFSETQ. The CDR3 loop spans 13 amino acids. CDR3 coding DNA: TGCGCCAGCAGCTTCGACGGAAGCTACGAGCAGTACTTC. This gives the protein CASSFDGSYEQYF.

In this sample, this clonotype turned up a few times. V usage is TRBV5-6 and J usage is TRBJ1-5; perhaps TRBD1 as D (5 bases). The V end lost 1 base, the J end lost 3 bases, and 8 bases lay between the germline ends. Germline V gives CDR1 SGHDT, CDR2 YYEEEE. The CDR3 is 14 residues long. The chain's CDR3 is CASSLRQYNQPQHF. The CDR3 DNA reads as TGTGCCAGCAGCTTGAGACAGTACAATCAGCCCCAGCATTTT.

This clonotype was detected only a few times. This rearrangement joins TRBV28 to TRBJ2-4, with 7 nucleotides matching TRBD2. The ends lost 4 bases at V and 1 base at J; junction bases unmatched: 4. The CDR3 is 15 residues long. Germline CDR1 and CDR2: MDHEN and SYDVKM. DNA of the CDR3: TGTGCCAGCAGTTCCCCCGGGGGGGCCAAAAACATTCAGTACTTC. Amino acids: CASSSPGGAKNIQYF.

This clonotype was detected ten times or more. This chain uses TRBV7-9 with TRBJ2-3; D gene unclear. Trimming took off 2 bases at V and 4 bases at J, with 10 bases between the two ends. The CDR3 has 14 amino acids. Germline lookup yields CDR1 SEHNR and CDR2 FQNEAQ (reference sequence). The chain's CDR3 is CASSLSLGADTQYF. The CDR3 region has the DNA TGTGCCAGCAGCTTATCTCTCGGAGCAGATACGCAGTATTTT.

This clonotype was observed at least ten times. This chain links TRBV5-1 with TRBJ2-3; the D gene is possibly TRBD2 (5 bases). CDR1 is SGHRS, CDR2 YFSETQ, per germline. V lost 5 bases to trimming and J lost 0 bases, with 13 bases between them. The CDR3 is 15 amino acids. The CDR3 bases are TGCGCCAGCAGAAGCGGACTGGCTAGCACAGATACGCAGTATTTT. As protein: CASRSGLASTDTQYF.

This clonotype was recorded at least ten times. The chain recombines TRBV10-3 with TRBJ2-3; no clear D. The CDR3 is 14 amino acids. Germline V lookup: CDR1 ENHRY, CDR2 SYGVKD. Trimming shortened V by 2 bases and J by 6 bases, and 12 bases separated the two germline ends. The CDR3 loop is CAISEEEWRDTQYF. As DNA, the CDR3 is TGTGCCATCAGTGAGGAAGAATGGCGGGATACGCAGTATTTT.

The chain links TRBV27 to TRBJ2-1, with 13 nucleotides matching TRBD2. The CDR3 is 15 residues long. CDR1 and CDR2 (germline): MNHEY, SMNVEV (reference sequence). The V segment lost 7 bases and the J segment 7 bases; nucleotides outside the gene matches: 7. For the CDR3, the DNA is TGTGCCAGCAAATCAGTGACTAGCGGGAGGAATGAGCAGTTCTTC. It encodes CASKSVTSGRNEQFF.

This clonotype was detected a few times. The gene calls are TRBV5-1 and TRBJ2-7, with 7 positions matching TRBD1. The CDR3 totals 18 residues. Trimming at V came to 0 bases and at J to 0 bases, leaving 12 bases not matched to a gene. CDR1 is SGHRS and CDR2 is YFSETQ in the germline V gene. DNA for the CDR3: TGCGCCAGCAGCTTGGCCGGGATAGACAGGGACGCCTCCTACGAGCAGTACTTC. It is translated as CASSLAGIDRDASYEQYF.

This clonotype was detected ten times or more. The chain carries TRBV10-3 and TRBJ2-3; 10 nucleotides align to TRBD1. The CDR3 totals 15 residues. The germline V gene has CDR1 ENHRY and CDR2 SYGVKD. V dropped 4 bases and J dropped 4; count of bases not matched to a gene: 5. CDR3 DNA sequence: TGTGCCATCAGTGCCAGACAGGGGGCCGCAGATACGCAGTATTTT. It codes for CAISARQGAADTQYF.

The chain carries TRBV20-1 and TRBJ2-1, with 8 positions matching TRBD2. Germline CDR1 reads DFQATT; CDR2 reads SNEGSKA (reference sequence). The CDR3 loop spans 14 amino acids. With 7 bases clipped from V and 4 bases from J, the junction kept 9 bases outside the gene matches. The CDR3 region is CSVIAGQKYNEQFF. DNA of the CDR3: TGCAGTGTTATAGCGGGACAAAAGTACAATGAGCAGTTCTTC.

This rearrangement joins TRBV19 to TRBJ1-5; 12 nucleotides line up with TRBD1. The trim removed 7 bases at V and 5 bases at J, leaving 15 bases unmatched. The CDR3 is made up of 18 amino acids. Germline V lookup: CDR1 LNHDA, CDR2 SQIVND (reference sequence). DNA for the CDR3: TGTGCCAGTACAGGATGGGACAGGGGGCGCCGGGAAGATCAGCCCCAGCATTTT. Translation gives CASTGWDRGRREDQPQHF.